This T cell receptor beta chain originates from a study of T cell repertoires in cytomegalovirus infection. V was cut by 3 bases and J by 7 bases, with 10 bases left in between. Germline V gives CDR1 SNHLY, CDR2 FYNNEI. CDR3 length: 13 residues. Each CDR3 protein is one row after TCRdb ran MiXCR on the reads. The data hold about 500,000 distinct CDR3 sequences, with roughly a third observed a single time. This clonotype was found a few times. The antigen remains unidentified. This rearrangement joins TRBV2 to TRBJ1-5, with D hard to call. The sequence came from a human donor in good health (CMV status not recorded). Some clones in this sample may be carry-over from other donors' samples. The sequencing used cultured PBMCs, collected from culture after CMV antigen stimulation. CDR3 in amino acids: CASSEEGRQPQHF. The CDR3 region has the DNA TGTGCCAGCAGTGAGGAGGGTCGCCAGCCCCAGCATTTT.